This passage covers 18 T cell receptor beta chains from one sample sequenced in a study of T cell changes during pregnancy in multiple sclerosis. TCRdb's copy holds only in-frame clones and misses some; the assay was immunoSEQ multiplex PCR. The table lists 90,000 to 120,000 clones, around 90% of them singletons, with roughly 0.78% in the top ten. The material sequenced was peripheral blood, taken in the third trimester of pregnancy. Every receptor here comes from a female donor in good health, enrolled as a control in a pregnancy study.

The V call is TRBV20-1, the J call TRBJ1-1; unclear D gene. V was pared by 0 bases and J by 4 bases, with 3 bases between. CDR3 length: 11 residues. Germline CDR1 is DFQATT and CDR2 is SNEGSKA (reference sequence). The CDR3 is CSARDSTEAFF. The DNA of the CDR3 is TGCAGTGCTAGAGATAGCACTGAAGCTTTCTTT.

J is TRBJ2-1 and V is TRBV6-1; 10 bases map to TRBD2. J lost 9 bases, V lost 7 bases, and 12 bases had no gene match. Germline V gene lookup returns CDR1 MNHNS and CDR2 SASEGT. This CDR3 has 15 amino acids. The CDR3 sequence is CASITTASGGGEQFF. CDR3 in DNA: TGTGCCAGCATTACCACGGCTAGCGGGGGCGGTGAGCAGTTCTTC.

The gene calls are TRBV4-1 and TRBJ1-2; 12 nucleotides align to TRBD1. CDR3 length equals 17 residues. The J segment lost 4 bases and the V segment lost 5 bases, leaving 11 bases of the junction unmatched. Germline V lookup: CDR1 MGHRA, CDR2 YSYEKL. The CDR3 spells CASSENPGTGGGYGYTF. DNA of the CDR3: TGCGCCAGCAGCGAAAACCCCGGGACAGGGGGCGGCTATGGCTACACCTTC.

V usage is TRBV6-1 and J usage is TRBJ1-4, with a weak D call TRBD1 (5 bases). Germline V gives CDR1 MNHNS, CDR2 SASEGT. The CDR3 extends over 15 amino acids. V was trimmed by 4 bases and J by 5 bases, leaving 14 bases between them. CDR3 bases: TGTGCCAGCAGTGTCGTCCAGGGCTTAAATGAAAAACTGTTTTTT. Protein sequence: CASSVVQGLNEKLFF.

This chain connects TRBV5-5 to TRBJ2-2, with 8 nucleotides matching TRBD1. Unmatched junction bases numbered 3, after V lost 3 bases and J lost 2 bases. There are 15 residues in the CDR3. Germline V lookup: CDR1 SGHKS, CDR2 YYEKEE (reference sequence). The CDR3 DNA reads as TGTGCCAGCAGCTCGACAGGGGTTAACACCGGGGAGCTGTTTTTT. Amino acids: CASSSTGVNTGELFF.

For the CDR3, the DNA is TGTGCCAGCAGTTTAGATACCAGGGTCGGGTATGGAAGCAATCAGCCCCAGCATTTT. As protein: CASSLDTRVGYGSNQPQHF. The chain couples TRBV28 to TRBJ1-5; a weak D match, TRBD1 (5 bases). This CDR3 has 19 residues. The V gene lost 2 bases and the J gene lost 1 base, with 21 bases spanning the gap. Per germline, CDR1 MDHEN and CDR2 SYDVKM.

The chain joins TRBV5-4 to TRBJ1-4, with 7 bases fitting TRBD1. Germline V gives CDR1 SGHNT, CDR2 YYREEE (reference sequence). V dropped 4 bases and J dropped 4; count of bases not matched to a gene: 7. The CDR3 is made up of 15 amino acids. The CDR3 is CASSPSTGINEKLFF. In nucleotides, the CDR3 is TGTGCCAGCAGCCCTTCGACAGGGATTAATGAAAAACTGTTTTTT.

The CDR3, as DNA: TGTGCCAGCAGCTCCAAACACGTTGGAGGGTCAAAGAATTCACCCCTCCACTTT. Protein: CASSSKHVGGSKNSPLHF. The V gene is TRBV5-4, the J gene TRBJ1-6; no definite D call. Germline loops: CDR1 SGHNT, CDR2 YYREEE (reference sequence). Trimming left V 3 bases short and J 7 bases short, with 23 bases between. CDR3 length: 18 amino acids.

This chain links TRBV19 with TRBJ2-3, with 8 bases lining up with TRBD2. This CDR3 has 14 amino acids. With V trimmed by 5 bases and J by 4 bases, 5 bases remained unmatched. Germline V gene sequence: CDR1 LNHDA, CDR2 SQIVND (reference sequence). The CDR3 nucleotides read TGTGCCAGTAGTCCGACTAGCGTCCCAGATACGCAGTATTTT. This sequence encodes CASSPTSVPDTQYF.

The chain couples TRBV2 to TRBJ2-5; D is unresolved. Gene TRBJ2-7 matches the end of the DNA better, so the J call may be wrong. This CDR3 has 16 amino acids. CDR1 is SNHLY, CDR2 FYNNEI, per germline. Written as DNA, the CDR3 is TGTGCCAGCAGTGGCAGGCTAACGGCTACCCCCTACGAGCAGTACTTC. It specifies CASSGRLTATPYEQYF.

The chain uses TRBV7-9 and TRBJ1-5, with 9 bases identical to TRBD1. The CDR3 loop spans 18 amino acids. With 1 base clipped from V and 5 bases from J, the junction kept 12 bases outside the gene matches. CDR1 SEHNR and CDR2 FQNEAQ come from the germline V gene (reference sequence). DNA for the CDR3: TGTGCCAGCAGCTTAGGCCGTCTGGGACAGGGAAAAGATCAGCCCCAGCATTTT. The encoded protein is CASSLGRLGQGKDQPQHF.

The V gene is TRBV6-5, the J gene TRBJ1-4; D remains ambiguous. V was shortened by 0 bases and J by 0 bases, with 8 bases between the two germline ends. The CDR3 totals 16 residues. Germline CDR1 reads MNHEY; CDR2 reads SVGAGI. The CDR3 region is CASSYSYSPTNEKLFF. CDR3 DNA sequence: TGTGCCAGCAGTTACTCTTACTCTCCAACTAATGAAAAACTGTTTTTT.

CDR3: CASSDLTGKLNTEAFF. The DNA of the CDR3 is TGTGCCAGCAGTGATTTGACAGGGAAACTGAACACTGAAGCTTTCTTT. The chain uses TRBV2 and TRBJ1-1, with TRBD1 matching 7 bases. After removal of 3 bases from V and 0 bases from J, the junction contained 7 bases not matched to a gene. CDR1 is SNHLY, CDR2 FYNNEI, per germline. The CDR3 length is 16 residues.

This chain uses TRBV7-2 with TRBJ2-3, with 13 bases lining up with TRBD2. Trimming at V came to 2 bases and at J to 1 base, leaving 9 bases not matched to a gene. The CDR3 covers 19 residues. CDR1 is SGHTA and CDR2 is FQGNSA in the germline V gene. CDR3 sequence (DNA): TGTGCCAGCAGCTTAAGACTAGCGGGGGGCCCGATTCGCACAGATACGCAGTATTTT. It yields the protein CASSLRLAGGPIRTDTQYF. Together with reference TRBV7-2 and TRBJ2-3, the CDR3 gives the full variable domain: GAGVSQSPSNKVTEKGKDVELRCDPISGHTALYWYRQSLGQGLEFLIYFQGNSAPDKSGLPSDRFSAERTGGSVSTLTIQRTQQEDSAVYLCASSLRLAGGPIRTDTQYFGPGTRLTVL.

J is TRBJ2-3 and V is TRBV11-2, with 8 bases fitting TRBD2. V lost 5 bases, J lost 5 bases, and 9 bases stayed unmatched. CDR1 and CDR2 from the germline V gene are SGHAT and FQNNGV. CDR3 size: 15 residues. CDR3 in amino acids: CASSNSGGVGDTQYF. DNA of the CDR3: TGTGCCAGCAGCAACTCGGGGGGGGTAGGAGATACGCAGTATTTT. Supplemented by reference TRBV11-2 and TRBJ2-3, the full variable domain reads EAGVAQSPRYKIIEKRQSVAFWCNPISGHATLYWYQQILGQGPKLLIQFQNNGVVDDSQLPKDRFSAERLKGVDSTLKIQPAKLEDSAVYLCASSNSGGVGDTQYFGPGTRLTVL.

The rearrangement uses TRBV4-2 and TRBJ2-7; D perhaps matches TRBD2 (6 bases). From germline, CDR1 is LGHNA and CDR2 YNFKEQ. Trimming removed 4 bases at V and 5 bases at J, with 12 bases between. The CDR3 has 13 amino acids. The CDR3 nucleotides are TGTGCCAGCAGCCCGGAGGAGGGCCACGAGCAGTACTTC. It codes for CASSPEEGHEQYF.

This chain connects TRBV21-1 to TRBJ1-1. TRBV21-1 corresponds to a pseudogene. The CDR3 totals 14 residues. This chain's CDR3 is CASSKAPGNTEAFF. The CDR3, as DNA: TGTGCCAGCAGCAAAGCTCCGGGGAACACTGAAGCTTTCTTT.

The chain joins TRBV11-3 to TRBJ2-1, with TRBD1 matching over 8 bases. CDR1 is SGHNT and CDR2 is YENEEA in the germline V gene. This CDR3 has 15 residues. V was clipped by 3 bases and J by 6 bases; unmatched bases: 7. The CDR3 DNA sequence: TGTGCCAGCAGCTTTTCCGGACAGGGAGGCAATGAGCAGTTCTTC. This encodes CASSFSGQGGNEQFF. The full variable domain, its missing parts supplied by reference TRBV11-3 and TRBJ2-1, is EAGVVQSPRYKIIEKKQPVAFWCNPISGHNTLYWYLQNLGQGPELLIRYENEEAVDDSQLPKDRFSAERLKGVDSTLKIQPAELGDSAVYLCASSFSGQGGNEQFFGPGTRLTVL.